The 23 T cell receptor beta chains below all came from one sample that was sequenced in a study of beta chain features in type 1 diabetes. Regarding the study as a whole: Type 1 diabetes patients had TCRB CDR3s that were shorter (moderately but significantly so) in all four CD4+ subsets.

These receptors are not linked to any known antigen. TCRB transcripts that were expressed got sequenced, as all of the isolated RNA had been reverse transcribed. Generated by immunoSEQ multiplex PCR, the TCRdb table keeps only in-frame clones and is missing some. The sample shows around 150,000 clones, 10% of them seen only once. Material for sequencing was central memory CD4+ T cells from blood. These receptors all stem from a man aged 25-45 years with type 1 diabetes.

In this sample, this clone turned up many times. The CDR3 DNA reads TGCAGCGGCCGACTAGCGGGAGGGCCGGTCGAGCAGTTCTTC. It translates to CSGRLAGGPVEQFF. The genes are TRBV29-1 and TRBJ2-1; TRBD2 matches 14 bases. J gave up 10 bases and V 7 bases, and 9 bases lay outside the gene matches. The CDR3 loop spans 14 amino acids. Germline V lookup: CDR1 SQVTM, CDR2 ANQGSEA.

In this sample, this clone turned up many times. The chain carries TRBV14 and TRBJ2-1; 14 nucleotides agree with TRBD2. The CDR3 spans 15 residues. CDR1 and CDR2 (germline): SGHDN, FVKESK. Germline trimming cut 4 bases from V and 10 bases from J; bases unmatched to any gene: 6. The CDR3 DNA reads as TGTGCCAGCAGCCCGGGACTAGCGGGAGCGCGGGAGCAGTTCTTC. Translating it yields CASSPGLAGAREQFF.

This clone was detected only a few times. The V gene is TRBV7-9, the J gene TRBJ1-1, with unresolved D. CDR3 size: 14 residues. The V and J ends lost 3 bases and 1 base respectively, with 9 bases between them. The V gene's germline CDR1 is SEHNR and CDR2 FQNEAQ (reference sequence). CDR3 amino acids: CASSFGESNTEAFF. CDR3 in DNA: TGTGCCAGCAGCTTCGGGGAATCGAACACTGAAGCTTTCTTT.

The chain employs TRBV18 and TRBJ1-4; 8 bases map to TRBD1. CDR3 length: 14 residues. The J segment lost 6 bases and the V segment lost 4 bases, leaving 4 bases of the junction unmatched. Germline V gene lookup returns CDR1 KGHSH and CDR2 LQKENI. This CDR3 is CASSLPGQDEKLFF. The CDR3 DNA reads as TGTGCCAGCTCACTTCCGGGACAGGATGAAAAACTGTTTTTT.

The rearrangement links TRBV27 to TRBJ2-5, with 7 bases that match TRBD1. This CDR3 has 16 amino acids. Germline loops: CDR1 MNHEY, CDR2 SMNVEV (reference sequence). V shed 6 bases and J 2 bases; nucleotides not matched to a gene: 12. CDR3 protein: CASRPGQHRFQETQYF. In DNA form, the CDR3 reads TGTGCCAGCAGACCGGGACAGCACCGTTTTCAAGAGACCCAGTACTTC.

The chain carries TRBV29-1 and TRBJ2-1, with D possibly being TRBD1 (6 bases). Germline V gene data show CDR1 as SQVTM and CDR2 as ANQGSEA. The CDR3 is 13 amino acids. V lost 3 bases to trimming and J lost 8 bases, with 14 bases between them. The CDR3 is CSVDGRGMDEQFF. CDR3 DNA sequence: TGCAGCGTTGATGGCAGGGGAATGGATGAGCAGTTCTTC.

The chain joins TRBV5-1 to TRBJ2-1, with a possible D match to TRBD1 (6 bases). This CDR3 spans 14 amino acids. Germline CDR1 and CDR2: SGHRS and YFSETQ. The V and J ends lost 1 base and 5 bases respectively, with 10 bases between them. This CDR3 reads CASSLQTGNNEQFF. The CDR3 bases are TGCGCCAGCAGCTTGCAGACAGGAAACAATGAGCAGTTCTTC. The full variable domain, with the rest looked up from reference TRBV5-1 and TRBJ2-1, is KAGVTQTPRYLIKTRGQQVTLSCSPISGHRSVSWYQQTPGQGLQFLFEYFSETQRNKGNFPGRFSGRQFSNSRSEMNVSTLELGDSALYLCASSLQTGNNEQFFGPGTRLTVL.

This chain connects TRBV5-1 to TRBJ2-3; 13 nucleotides line up with TRBD2. Germline V gene data show CDR1 as SGHRS and CDR2 as YFSETQ. The length of the CDR3 is 18 residues. V dropped 0 bases and J dropped 5; count of bases not matched to a gene: 9. This chain's CDR3 is CASSLAGTSGTLVDTQYF. The CDR3 DNA follows: TGCGCCAGCAGCTTGGCGGGGACTAGCGGGACGCTAGTAGATACGCAGTATTTT. Combining the CDR3 with reference TRBV5-1 and TRBJ2-3 gives the whole variable domain KAGVTQTPRYLIKTRGQQVTLSCSPISGHRSVSWYQQTPGQGLQFLFEYFSETQRNKGNFPGRFSGRQFSNSRSEMNVSTLELGDSALYLCASSLAGTSGTLVDTQYFGPGTRLTVL.

This clone was detected only a few times. The rearrangement joins TRBV9 to TRBJ2-5; 12 positions agree with TRBD2. V trimming: 3 bases; J trimming: 5 bases; junction bases outside the gene matches: 8. The CDR3 extends over 16 amino acids. Germline V gene data show CDR1 as SGDLS and CDR2 as YYNGEE. The CDR3 DNA is TGTGCCAGCAGCGGGGAAGCTAGCGGGAGGGGGGAGACCCAGTACTTC. This codes for CASSGEASGRGETQYF.

The rearrangement joins TRBV1 to TRBJ2-1; the D segment call TRBD2 is taken from the table without a DNA check. TRBV1 is flagged as a pseudogene. CDR3 size: 14 residues. The CDR3 is CTRHYSGNGNEQFF. The CDR3 bases are TGCACCAGGCATTATAGCGGAAACGGGAATGAGCAGTTCTTC.

Only a few counts were recorded for this clone. The chain combines TRBV30 with TRBJ1-5; 7 nucleotides align to TRBD1. Germline CDR1 GTSNPN, CDR2 SVGIG (reference sequence). After removal of 5 bases from V and 7 bases from J, the junction contained 8 bases not matched to a gene. This CDR3 region has 13 residues. CDR3 in amino acids: CAWGRQGGQPQHF. CDR3 sequence (DNA): TGTGCCTGGGGGAGACAGGGCGGACAGCCCCAGCATTTT.

There are a few counts of this clone. Other DNA sequences in this specimen translate into the identical CDR3. The chain is built from TRBV19 and TRBJ2-7, with 9 positions matching TRBD1. Looked up from germline, CDR1 is LNHDA and CDR2 is SQIVND (reference sequence). CDR3 length: 14 residues. With V trimmed by 4 bases and J by 2 bases, 3 bases remained unmatched. CDR3 residues: CASSTGQGTYEQYF. CDR3 nucleotides: TGTGCCAGTAGTACTGGACAGGGGACCTACGAGCAGTACTTC. Combining the CDR3 with reference TRBV19 and TRBJ2-7 gives the whole variable domain DGGITQSPKYLFRKEGQNVTLSCEQNLNHDAMYWYRQDPGQGLRLIYYSQIVNDFQKGDIAEGYSVSREKKESFPLTVTSAQKNPTAFYLCASSTGQGTYEQYFGPGTRLTVT.

This clone turned up a few times. The chain combines TRBV4-1 with TRBJ2-1; TRBD2 aligns across 12 bases. The CDR3 spans 16 residues. Germline CDR1 and CDR2: MGHRA and YSYEKL. The junction had 2 bases not matched to a gene; V was cut back by 2 bases and J by 3 bases. The CDR3 bases are TGCGCCAGCAGCCAATCACTAGCGGGAGGCTACAATGAGCAGTTCTTC. Translating gives CASSQSLAGGYNEQFF.

This clone was recorded a few times. The gene calls are TRBV19 and TRBJ1-5; 9 nucleotides line up with TRBD1. The germline V gene has CDR1 LNHDA and CDR2 SQIVND (reference sequence). The CDR3 covers 16 residues. V shed 3 bases and J 2 bases; nucleotides not matched to a gene: 5. CDR3 residues: CASSIKGQGRNQPQHF. The CDR3 bases are TGTGCCAGTAGTATCAAGGGACAGGGACGCAATCAGCCCCAGCATTTT.

The chain employs TRBV5-1 and TRBJ2-7, with D tentatively TRBD2 (6 bases). Germline loops: CDR1 SGHRS, CDR2 YFSETQ. This CDR3 is built from 15 residues. V was pared by 4 bases and J by 0 bases, with 14 bases between. The CDR3 loop is CASSPMGGSSYEQYF. The CDR3 DNA reads TGCGCCAGCAGCCCGATGGGGGGAAGCTCCTACGAGCAGTACTTC. Filled out from reference TRBV5-1 and TRBJ2-7, the complete variable domain reads KAGVTQTPRYLIKTRGQQVTLSCSPISGHRSVSWYQQTPGQGLQFLFEYFSETQRNKGNFPGRFSGRQFSNSRSEMNVSTLELGDSALYLCASSPMGGSSYEQYFGPGTRLTVT.

V usage is TRBV6-1 and J usage is TRBJ2-6, with a tentative D call TRBD2 (5 bases). This CDR3 contains 15 residues. Germline V lookup: CDR1 MNHNS, CDR2 SASEGT. The ends were cut back, 3 bases at V and 0 bases at J, with 6 bases in the middle. CDR3 region: CASSEGSSGANVLTF. The CDR3 DNA reads as TGTGCCAGCAGTGAGGGGAGCTCTGGGGCCAACGTCCTGACTTTC.

The chain links TRBV4-2 to TRBJ2-1; a possible D gene is TRBD1 (6 bases). The CDR3 has 15 residues. The germline gives CDR1 LGHNA, CDR2 YNFKEQ. V lost 4 bases to trimming and J lost 1 base, with 11 bases between them. This chain's CDR3 is CASSPPTGSYNEQFF. CDR3 in DNA: TGTGCCAGCAGCCCCCCGACAGGTTCCTACAATGAGCAGTTCTTC.

The CDR3 DNA is TGTGCCAGCAGTGGGGGACAGCTCAATCAGCCCCAGCATTTT. Translation: CASSGGQLNQPQHF. This rearrangement joins TRBV28 to TRBJ1-5, with 7 bases aligning to TRBD1. The CDR3 is 14 residues long. The germline V gene has CDR1 MDHEN and CDR2 SYDVKM. With 5 bases clipped from V and 3 bases from J, the junction kept 4 bases outside the gene matches.

This clone was counted between two and nine times. The genes are TRBV29-1 and TRBJ1-2; D is ambiguous. The germline V gene has CDR1 SQVTM and CDR2 ANQGSEA. The CDR3 runs 15 residues. Deletions cut 1 base from V and 0 bases from J, with 12 bases between. In DNA, the CDR3 is TGCAGCGTTGAAGTCCGAGTGCGGGCTAACTATGGCTACACCTTC. Protein sequence: CSVEVRVRANYGYTF. The entire variable domain, with the rest obtained from reference TRBV29-1 and TRBJ1-2, is as follows: SAVISQKPSRDICQRGTSLTIQCQVDSQVTMMFWYRQQPGQSLTLIATANQGSEATYESGFVIDKFPISRPNLTFSTLTVSNMSPEDSSIYLCSVEVRVRANYGYTFGSGTRLTVV.

This clone was observed a few times. The chain recombines TRBV2 with TRBJ2-7, with D possibly TRBD2 on 6 matching bases. Trimming took 6 bases from V and 5 from J, leaving 8 bases between them. The CDR3 runs 11 residues. Looked up from germline, CDR1 is SNHLY and CDR2 is FYNNEI. The CDR3 sequence: CASRGGNEQYF. In DNA, the CDR3 is TGTGCCAGCAGGGGAGGCAACGAGCAGTACTTC.

This clone was detected a few times. The V call is TRBV5-1, the J call TRBJ2-1, with TRBD2 matching over 11 bases. The CDR3 extends over 15 amino acids. Per the germline V gene, CDR1 is SGHRS and CDR2 is YFSETQ. J gave up 5 bases and V 5 bases, and 6 bases lay outside the gene matches. CDR3 DNA sequence: TGCGCCAGCAGAGCCGGGACTAGCGGCGACAATGAGCAGTTCTTC. Translating gives CASRAGTSGDNEQFF.

The V and J genes are TRBV9 and TRBJ2-3; TRBD2 might be the D (6 bases). CDR3 length: 13 amino acids. V gave up 7 bases and J gave up 5 bases, with 14 bases separating them. The germline CDR1 and CDR2 sequences are SGDLS and YYNGEE. DNA for the CDR3: TGTGCCAGCGCCGACGGAGGGAGAGATACGCAGTATTTT. Its translation: CASADGGRDTQYF.

This clone was recorded a few times. The V gene is TRBV12-5, the J gene TRBJ2-1; D call uncertain. The CDR3 runs to 11 residues. Germline V CDR1 and CDR2: LGHNT, FRNRAP. Trimming removed 6 bases at V and 9 bases at J, with 9 bases between. This CDR3 reads CASGVEVEQFF. The CDR3 coding sequence is TGTGCTAGTGGCGTAGAGGTTGAGCAGTTCTTC.